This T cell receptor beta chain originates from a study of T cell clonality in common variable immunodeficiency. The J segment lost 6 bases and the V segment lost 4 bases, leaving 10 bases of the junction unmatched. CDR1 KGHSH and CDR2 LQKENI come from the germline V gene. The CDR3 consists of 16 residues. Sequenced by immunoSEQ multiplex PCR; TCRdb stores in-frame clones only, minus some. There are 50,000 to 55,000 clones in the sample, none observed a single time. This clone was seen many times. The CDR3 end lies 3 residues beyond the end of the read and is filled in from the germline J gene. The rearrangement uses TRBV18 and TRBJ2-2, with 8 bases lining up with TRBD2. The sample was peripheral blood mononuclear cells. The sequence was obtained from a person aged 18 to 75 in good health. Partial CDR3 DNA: TGTGCCAGCTCACGGGGGACTAGTGGCAGCGCCGGGGAG. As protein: CASSRGTSGSAGE. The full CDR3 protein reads CASSRGTSGSAGELFF.